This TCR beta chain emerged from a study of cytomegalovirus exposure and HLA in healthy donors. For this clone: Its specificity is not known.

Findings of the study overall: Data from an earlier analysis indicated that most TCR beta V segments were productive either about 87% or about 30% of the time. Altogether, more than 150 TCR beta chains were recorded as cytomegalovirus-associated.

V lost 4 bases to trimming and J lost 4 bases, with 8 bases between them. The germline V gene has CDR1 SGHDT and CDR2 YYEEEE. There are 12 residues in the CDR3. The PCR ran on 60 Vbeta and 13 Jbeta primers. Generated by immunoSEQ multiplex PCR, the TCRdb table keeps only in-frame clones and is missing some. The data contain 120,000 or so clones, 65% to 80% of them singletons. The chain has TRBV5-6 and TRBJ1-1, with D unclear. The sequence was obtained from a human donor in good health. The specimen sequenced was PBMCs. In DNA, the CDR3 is TGTGCCAGCAGCGCGTTGCCCACTGAAGCTTTCTTT. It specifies CASSALPTEAFF.